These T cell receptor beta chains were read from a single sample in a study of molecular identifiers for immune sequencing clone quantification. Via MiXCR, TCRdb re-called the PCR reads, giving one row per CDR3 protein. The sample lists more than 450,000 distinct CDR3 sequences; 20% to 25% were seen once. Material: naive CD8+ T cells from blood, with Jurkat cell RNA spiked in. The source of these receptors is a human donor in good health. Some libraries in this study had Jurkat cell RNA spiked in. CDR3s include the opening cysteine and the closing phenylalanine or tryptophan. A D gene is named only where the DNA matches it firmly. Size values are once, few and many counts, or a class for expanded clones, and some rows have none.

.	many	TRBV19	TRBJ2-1	TGTGCCAGTAGTAGAACCGCCTACAATGAGCAGTTCTTC	CASSRTAYNEQFF
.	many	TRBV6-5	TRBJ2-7	TGTGCCAGCAGGGCCGGGATGACCTACGAGCAGTACTTC	CASRAGMTYEQYF
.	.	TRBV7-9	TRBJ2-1	TGTGCCAGCAGCTTAACTCGCACGGGGGAAAGCTCCTACAATGAGCAGTTCTTC	CASSLTRTGESSYNEQFF
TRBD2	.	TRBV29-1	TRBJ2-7	TGCAGCGTTGATTATGGGACTAGCGGGAGCCACGAGCAGTACTTC	CSVDYGTSGSHEQYF
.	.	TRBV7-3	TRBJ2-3	TGTGCCAGCAGTGACACGGGATTGAGCACAGATACGCAGTATTTT	CASSDTGLSTDTQYF
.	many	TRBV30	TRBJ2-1	TGTGCCTGGGCCGACGGACGCTCCTACAATGAGCAGTTCTTC	CAWADGRSYNEQFF
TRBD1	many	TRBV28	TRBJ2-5	TGTGCCAGCAGTTTATTTGAGGCAGGGGGCCAAGAGACCCAGTACTTC	CASSLFEAGGQETQYF
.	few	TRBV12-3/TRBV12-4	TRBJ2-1	TGTGCCAGCGCTCGTGGGTACGATGAGCAGTTCTTC	CASARGYDEQFF
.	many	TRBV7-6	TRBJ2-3	TGTGCCAGCAGCTTAGGGGCGACGGTGGGTTTTGGCACAGATACGCAGTATTTT	CASSLGATVGFGTDTQYF
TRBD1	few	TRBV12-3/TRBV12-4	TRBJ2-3	TGTGCCAGCAGTAAGGGGGCTGGAGATACGCAGTATTTT	CASSKGAGDTQYF
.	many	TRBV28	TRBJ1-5	TGTGCCAGCAGTTTTTGGGGGGCCAGCAATCAGCCCCAGCATTTT	CASSFWGASNQPQHF
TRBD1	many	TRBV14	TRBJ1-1	TGTGCCAGCAGCCCGTGGACAGGGATGGGAACTGAAGCTTTCTTT	CASSPWTGMGTEAFF
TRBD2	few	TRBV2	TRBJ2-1	TGTGCCAGCAGTGAAGGGGCCATTGGCGGGGGGCACAATGAGCAGTTCTTC	CASSEGAIGGGHNEQFF
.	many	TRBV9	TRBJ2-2	TGTGCCAGCAGCGTAGTTAGCGGTTACAACACCGGGGAGCTGTTTTTT	CASSVVSGYNTGELFF
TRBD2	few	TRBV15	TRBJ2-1	TGTGCCACCAGCAGAGAATTTAGCGGGGCCTCGTCCTACAATGAGCAGTTCTTC	CATSREFSGASSYNEQFF
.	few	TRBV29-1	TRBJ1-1	TGCAGCGTGACTCGGATGGGTACTGAAGCTTTCTTT	CSVTRMGTEAFF
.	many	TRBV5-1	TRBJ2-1	TGCGCCAGCAGCTTGGCAGGGAGCAATGAGCAGTTCTTC	CASSLAGSNEQFF
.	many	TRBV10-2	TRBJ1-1	TGCGCCAGCAGTGAGTCGTGGGGAGGTGAGATGAACACTGAAGCTTTCTTT	CASSESWGGEMNTEAFF
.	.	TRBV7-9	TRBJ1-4	TGTGCCAGCAGCAAACTTATAGGACTCGATGAAAAACTGGTTTTT	CASSKLIGLDEKLVF
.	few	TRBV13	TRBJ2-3	TGTGCCAGCAGCTTAGGGGGGGTAGCCCCCACAGATACGCAGTATTTT	CASSLGGVAPTDTQYF
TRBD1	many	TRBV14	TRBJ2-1	TGTGCCAGCAGCCAAGATCTCAGGACAGGGGGTGGTCCTGAGCAGTTCTTC	CASSQDLRTGGGPEQFF
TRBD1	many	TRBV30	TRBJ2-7	TGTGCCTCGACAGGGAACTCCTACGAGCAGTACTTC	CASTGNSYEQYF
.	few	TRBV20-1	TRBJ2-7	TGCAGTGCTAGAGATTTTAAGGAAGGGGAGAGGAGCTCCTACGAGCAGTACTTC	CSARDFKEGERSSYEQYF
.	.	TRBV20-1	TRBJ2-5	TGCAGTGCTGAGATGATTCTTGGCGAGACCCAGTACTTC	CSAEMILGETQYF
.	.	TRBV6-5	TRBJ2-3	TGTGCCAGCTCGGAGACCTACGGCACAGATACGCAGTATTTT	CASSETYGTDTQYF
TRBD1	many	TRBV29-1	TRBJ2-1	TGCAGCGTATCGACAGGGGGGATGTTTGGTGAGCAGTTCTTC	CSVSTGGMFGEQFF